This is a list of T cell receptor beta chains from one sample in a study of Ad26.COV2.S vaccination and SARS-CoV-2 variants. Here immunoSEQ multiplex PCR was the method, and the copy in TCRdb shows in-frame clones only, minus some. The data show roughly 510,000 clones, around 88% seen once. This specimen was peripheral blood, taken in a trial of Ad26.COV2.S vaccine versus placebo. All receptors derive from a person between 18 and 59 years old who received the Ad26.COV2.S COVID-19 vaccine or a placebo. Both conserved end residues are part of each CDR3. Each record gives: J gene, D gene, V gene, clone size, CDR3 DNA, CDR3 protein. The D gene is left open where the match is weak. Part of the rows lack a size; the others show once, few, many or a class for expanded clones.

TRBJ2-5 TRBD2 TRBV6-2/TRBV6-3 . TGTGCCAGCAGTTACTCGACTAGCGGGAGCCAAGAGACCCAGTACTTC CASSYSTSGSQETQYF
TRBJ1-3 . TRBV15 . TGTGCCACCAGCAGATGGGACGGAACGTCTGGAAACACCATATATTTT CATSRWDGTSGNTIYF
TRBJ2-7 TRBD2 TRBV5-6 . TGTGCCAGCAGCTTTAAGCGGGGGGCCTACGAGCAGTACTTC CASSFKRGAYEQYF
TRBJ1-6 . TRBV19 . TGTGCCAGTATGGGCGGGGACTCACCCCTCCACTTT CASMGGDSPLHF
TRBJ2-7 . TRBV5-8 . TGTGCCGGGGAAGTGAGACTTACCTACGAGCAGTACTTC CAGEVRLTYEQYF
TRBJ2-4 . TRBV5-1 once TGCGCCAGCAGCACAGGTTTAGGAAACATTCAGTACTTC CASSTGLGNIQYF
TRBJ2-1 . TRBV2 . TGTGCCAGCAGTGAAGCGCAGCCCCCCAATGAGCAGTTCTTC CASSEAQPPNEQFF
TRBJ2-7 TRBD1 TRBV5-4 . TGTGCCAGCAGCCGAAGGGGACAGGTCGTTGAGTCCGGCGCGCAGTACTTC CASSRRGQVVESGAQYF
TRBJ1-3 . TRBV6-2/TRBV6-3 . TGTGCCAGCAGTCCACAAGGACTCGCCTCTGGAAACACCATATATTTT CASSPQGLASGNTIYF
TRBJ1-1 . TRBV9 . TGTGCCAGCAGCGTTTTGGAGAACACTGAAGCTTTCTTT CASSVLENTEAFF
TRBJ1-2 . TRBV4-2 few TGTGCCAGCAGCCAGGGAGTGGGGACTTATGGCTACACCTTC CASSQGVGTYGYTF
TRBJ2-1 TRBD2 TRBV19 . TGTGCCAGTAGTACCCCAATAGCGGGGGGTCTAAATGAGCAGTTCTTC CASSTPIAGGLNEQFF
TRBJ2-6 TRBD2 TRBV30 . TGTGCCTGGAGTGGAATCGGGAGGGCCTCCCAGTCTGGGGCCAACGTCCTGACTTTC CAWSGIGRASQSGANVLTF
TRBJ1-3 . TRBV9 . TGTGCCAGCAGCTCTGGAAACACCATATATTTT CASSSGNTIYF
TRBJ2-2 . TRBV4-3 once TGCGCCAGCAGCCAAGATCGGGCCGGGGAGCTGTTTTTT CASSQDRAGELFF
TRBJ1-1 TRBD1 TRBV7-9 . TGTGCCAGCAGCGACAGGGGGCAGGAAGCTTTCTTT CASSDRGQEAFF
TRBJ1-1 . TRBV27 few TGTGCCAGCAGTTTCTTAGGGGGATACACTGAAGCTTTCTTT CASSFLGGYTEAFF
TRBJ2-1 . TRBV21-1 . TGTGCCAGCAGCAAAGTGGGGACAGGGGGCGAGTTGTATGAGCAGTTCTTC CASSKVGTGGELYEQFF
TRBJ2-3 . TRBV5-1 . TGCGCCAGCAGCTTAGAGGGAGCAGATACGCAGTATTTT CASSLEGADTQYF
TRBJ2-7 . TRBV6-2/TRBV6-3 . TGTGCCAGCAGTTATCTTGGGAACGAGCAGTACTTC CASSYLGNEQYF
TRBJ1-5 . TRBV6-2/TRBV6-3 . TGTGCCAGCAGTTTTGGCGGATTCAATCAGCCCCAGCATTTT CASSFGGFNQPQHF
TRBJ2-1 . TRBV4-2 once TGTGCCAGCAGCCAAGATACCACCGGGTCAGGGGGGCGATACAATGAGCAGTTCTTC CASSQDTTGSGGRYNEQFF
TRBJ1-4 . TRBV10-3 . TGTGCCATCAGTGGGGGGGTAGCAACTAATGAAAAACTGTTTTTT CAISGGVATNEKLFF
TRBJ1-1 . TRBV19 . TGTGCCAGTAGGAGACAAGTGAGCACTGAAGCTTTCTTT CASRRQVSTEAFF
TRBJ1-6 . TRBV27 . TGTGCCAGCAGTCCCTCGTCTTTAGGCAATTCACCCCTCCACTTT CASSPSSLGNSPLHF
TRBJ1-3 TRBD1 TRBV4-2 once TGTGCCAGCAGCCAAGATGGGGTCGGGACAGGAGGAAACACCATATATTTT CASSQDGVGTGGNTIYF
TRBJ2-7 TRBD1 TRBV6-5 . TGTGCCACACCCGGGACAGGGTTCAACGAGCAGTACTTC CATPGTGFNEQYF
TRBJ2-2 TRBD2 TRBV7-9 few TGTGCCAGCAGTAAAGCGGGATCAAACACCGGGGAGCTGTTTTTT CASSKAGSNTGELFF
TRBJ2-2 . TRBV25-1 . TGTGCCAGCAGTCGTCCGACAGGAGGACTCGGGGAGCTGTTTTTT CASSRPTGGLGELFF
TRBJ2-6 . TRBV24-1 . TGTGCCACCAGTGACCCTAGACAGGTCTCTGGGGCCAACGTCCTGACTTTC CATSDPRQVSGANVLTF
TRBJ2-3 . TRBV5-1 . TGCGCCAGCAGGAGCTTACAGGGCACAGATACGCAGTATTTT CASRSLQGTDTQYF
TRBJ2-7 TRBD1 TRBV27 . TGTGCCAGCAGTCCCCCCTCCGGACAGGGGCCCTACGAGCAGTACTTC CASSPPSGQGPYEQYF
TRBJ1-2 . TRBV23-1 . TGCGCCAGCAGTCAAGCCCCAGGGGACTATGGCTACACCTTC CASSQAPGDYGYTF
TRBJ2-7 . TRBV7-8 . TGTGCCAGCAGCTTAGTTGAAGTTGCCTACGAGCAGTACTTC CASSLVEVAYEQYF
TRBJ2-2 . TRBV27 . TGTGCCAGCAGCCGGGGACCGAACACCGGGGAGCTGTTTTTT CASSRGPNTGELFF
TRBJ1-6 . TRBV27 . TGTGCCAGCAGTTTAGGCAGGGGAGTAAGTTACGATTCACCCCTCCACTTT CASSLGRGVSYDSPLHF
TRBJ2-6 TRBD1 TRBV19 once TGTGCCAGTAGTATCCCCCCCTTGACAGGGGCCTTTGGGGCCAACGTCCTGACTTTC CASSIPPLTGAFGANVLTF
TRBJ1-2 . TRBV5-4 . TGTGCCAGCAGCTCGGAAACGGGCTATGGCTACACCTTC CASSSETGYGYTF
TRBJ2-3 TRBD2 TRBV7-2 . TGTGCCAGCAGCCTTAGCGGGGGCCTTTCAGATACGCAGTATTTT CASSLSGGLSDTQYF
TRBJ2-6 . TRBV5-4 . TGTGCCAGCAGCTTGGAAGGGGTCGGGGCCAACGTCCTGACTTTC CASSLEGVGANVLTF
TRBJ1-1 . TRBV5-1 once TGCGCCAGCAGCTTCGGACCGACAGGAAGAGTAAACACTGAAGCTTTCTTT CASSFGPTGRVNTEAFF
TRBJ2-2 TRBD1 TRBV9 . TGTGCCAGCAGCGTGGGGACAGGGGGCAACACCGGGGAGCTGTTTTTT CASSVGTGGNTGELFF
TRBJ2-7 . TRBV30 . TGTGCCTGGGGCACCAACGAGCAGTACTTC CAWGTNEQYF
TRBJ1-1 . TRBV7-3 . TGTGCCAGCAGCGTGGGACCCACGCCCGGCACTGAAGCTTTCTTT CASSVGPTPGTEAFF
TRBJ1-2 . TRBV6-2/TRBV6-3 . TGTGCCAGCAGTCGAGACTCTAGGGGCGCGTATGGCTACACCTTC CASSRDSRGAYGYTF